Detailed here is one TCR beta chain. The authors' processing: Amplified reference gene primers provided the basis for estimating nucleated cell counts. The repertoire was sequenced with immunoSEQ multiplex PCR; TCRdb's copy has only in-frame clones and lacks some. V, J and clone size reflect that table, while D and trimming were determined from the DNA. The table lists 200,000 to 300,000 clones, 75% to 90% of them singletons, with over 10% in the top ten. The sample originates from a study of blood T cell repertoires in COVID-19. Study-wide context: Researchers got acute and convalescent COVID-19 samples from the United States, Italy and Spain. The analysed material was cDNA or gDNA that came from T cells, B-cell-depleted T cells, or PBMCs.

Sequencing used peripheral blood. This TCR was sampled from a woman aged 55-75 years with active or convalescent COVID-19.

This chain's CDR3 is CASSLSAVRRETQYF. The CDR3 DNA follows: TGTGCCAGCAGCTTGTCGGCAGTGCGGAGAGAGACCCAGTACTTC. The chain is built from TRBV5-5 and TRBJ2-5; D is ambiguous. Germline-derived CDR1 and CDR2 are SGHKS and YYEKEE (reference sequence). The CDR3 length is 15 residues. V lost 1 base and J 4 bases, leaving 14 bases between the germline ends.